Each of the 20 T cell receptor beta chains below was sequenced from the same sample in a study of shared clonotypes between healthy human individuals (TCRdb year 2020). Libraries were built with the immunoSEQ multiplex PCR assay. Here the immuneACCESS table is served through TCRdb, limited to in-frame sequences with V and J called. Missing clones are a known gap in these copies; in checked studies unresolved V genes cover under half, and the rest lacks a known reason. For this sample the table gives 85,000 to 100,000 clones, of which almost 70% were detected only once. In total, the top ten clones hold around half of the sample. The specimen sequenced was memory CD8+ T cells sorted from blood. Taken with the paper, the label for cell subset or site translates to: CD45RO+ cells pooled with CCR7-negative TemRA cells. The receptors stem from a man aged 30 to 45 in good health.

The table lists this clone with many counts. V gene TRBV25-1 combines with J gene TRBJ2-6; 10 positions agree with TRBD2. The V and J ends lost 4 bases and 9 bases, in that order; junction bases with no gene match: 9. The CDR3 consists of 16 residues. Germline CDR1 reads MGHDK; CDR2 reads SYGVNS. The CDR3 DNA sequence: TGTGCCAGCAGTGGGGGGGGTAGCGGGAGGTTCAACGTCCTGACTTTC. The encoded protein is CASSGGGSGRFNVLTF.

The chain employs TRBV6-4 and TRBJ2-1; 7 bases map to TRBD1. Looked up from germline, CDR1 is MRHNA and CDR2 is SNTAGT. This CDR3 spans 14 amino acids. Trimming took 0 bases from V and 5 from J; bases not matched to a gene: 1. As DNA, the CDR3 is TGTGCCAGCAGTGACTCAGGGGGCCACAATGAGCAGTTCTTC. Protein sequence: CASSDSGGHNEQFF.

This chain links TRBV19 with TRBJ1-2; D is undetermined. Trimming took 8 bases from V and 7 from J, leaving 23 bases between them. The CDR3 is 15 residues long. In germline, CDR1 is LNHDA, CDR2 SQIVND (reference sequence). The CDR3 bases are TGTGCCAGTGACCCTGGGCATATGGGGTTTCGTGGCTACACCTTC. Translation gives CASDPGHMGFRGYTF. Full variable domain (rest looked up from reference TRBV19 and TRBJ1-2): DGGITQSPKYLFRKEGQNVTLSCEQNLNHDAMYWYRQDPGQGLRLIYYSQIVNDFQKGDIAEGYSVSREKKESFPLTVTSAQKNPTAFYLCASDPGHMGFRGYTFGSGTRLTVV.

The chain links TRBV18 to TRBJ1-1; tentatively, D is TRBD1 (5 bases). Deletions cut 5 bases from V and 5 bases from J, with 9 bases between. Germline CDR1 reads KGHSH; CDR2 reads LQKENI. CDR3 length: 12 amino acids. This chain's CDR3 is CASSVQETEAFF. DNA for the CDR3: TGTGCCAGCTCAGTACAGGAGACTGAAGCTTTCTTT.

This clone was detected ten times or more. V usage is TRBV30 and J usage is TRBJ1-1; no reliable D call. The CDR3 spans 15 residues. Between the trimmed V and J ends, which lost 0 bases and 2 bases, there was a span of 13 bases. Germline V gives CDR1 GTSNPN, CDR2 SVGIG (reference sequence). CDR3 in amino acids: CAWSVLGTVNTEAFF. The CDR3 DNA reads TGTGCCTGGAGTGTACTAGGAACAGTTAACACTGAAGCTTTCTTT.

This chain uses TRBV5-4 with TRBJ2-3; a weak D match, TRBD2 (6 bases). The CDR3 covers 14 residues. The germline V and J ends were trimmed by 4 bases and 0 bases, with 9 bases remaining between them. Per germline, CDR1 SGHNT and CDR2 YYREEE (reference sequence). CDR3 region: CASSPSESTDTQYF. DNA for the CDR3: TGTGCCAGCAGCCCTAGCGAGAGCACAGATACGCAGTATTTT.

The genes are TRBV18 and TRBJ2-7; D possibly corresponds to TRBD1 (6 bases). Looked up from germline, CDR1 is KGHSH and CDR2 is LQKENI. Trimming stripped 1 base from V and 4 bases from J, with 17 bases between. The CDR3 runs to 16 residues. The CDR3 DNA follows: TGTGCCAGCTCACCACAAGAAACGACAGGTCGTTACGAGCAGTACTTC. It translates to CASSPQETTGRYEQYF. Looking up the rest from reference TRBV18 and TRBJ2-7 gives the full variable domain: NAGVMQNPRHLVRRRGQEARLRCSPMKGHSHVYWYRQLPEEGLKFMVYLQKENIIDESGMPKERFSAEFPKEGPSILRIQQVVRGDSAAYFCASSPQETTGRYEQYFGPGTRLTVT.

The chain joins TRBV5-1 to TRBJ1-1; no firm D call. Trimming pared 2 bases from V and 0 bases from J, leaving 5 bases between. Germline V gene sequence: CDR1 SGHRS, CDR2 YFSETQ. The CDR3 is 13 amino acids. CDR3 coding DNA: TGCGCCAGCAGCTTAACAATGAACACTGAAGCTTTCTTT. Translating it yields CASSLTMNTEAFF. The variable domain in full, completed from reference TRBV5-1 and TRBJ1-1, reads KAGVTQTPRYLIKTRGQQVTLSCSPISGHRSVSWYQQTPGQGLQFLFEYFSETQRNKGNFPGRFSGRQFSNSRSEMNVSTLELGDSALYLCASSLTMNTEAFFGQGTRLTVV.

Here the CDR3 reads CASRGTAAGELFF. The CDR3 DNA sequence: TGTGCCAGCAGGGGGACGGCGGCCGGGGAGCTGTTTTTT. The chain combines TRBV2 with TRBJ2-2; D assignment may be TRBD1 or TRBD2 (5 bases each). Germline CDR1 and CDR2: SNHLY and FYNNEI. The CDR3 extends over 13 amino acids. With 6 bases removed from V and 6 bases from J, the gap between germline ends came to 11 bases.

DNA of the CDR3: TGTGCCAGCAGTTCGGGGGACGGCAGCTATGGCTACACCTTC. Translated, it gives CASSSGDGSYGYTF. This rearrangement joins TRBV6-5 to TRBJ1-2; D possibly corresponds to TRBD1 (5 bases). The CDR3 spans 14 residues. Germline V CDR1 and CDR2: MNHEY, SVGAGI. Trimming took 4 bases from V and 4 from J, leaving 13 bases between them.

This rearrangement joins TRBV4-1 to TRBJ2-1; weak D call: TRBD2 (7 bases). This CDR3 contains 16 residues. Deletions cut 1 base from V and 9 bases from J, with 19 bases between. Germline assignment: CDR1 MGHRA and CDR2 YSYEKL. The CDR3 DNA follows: TGCGCCAGCAGCCAAGTAGGGGGGAGGGCTCGGTTTGAGCAGTTCTTC. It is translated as CASSQVGGRARFEQFF.

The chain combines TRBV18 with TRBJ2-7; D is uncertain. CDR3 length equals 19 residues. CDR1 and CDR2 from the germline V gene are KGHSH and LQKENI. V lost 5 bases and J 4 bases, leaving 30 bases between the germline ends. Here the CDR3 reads CASSSRQGLRSAAAYEQYF. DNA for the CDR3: TGTGCCAGCTCAAGTCGGCAAGGGTTGCGATCGGCGGCCGCATACGAGCAGTACTTC.

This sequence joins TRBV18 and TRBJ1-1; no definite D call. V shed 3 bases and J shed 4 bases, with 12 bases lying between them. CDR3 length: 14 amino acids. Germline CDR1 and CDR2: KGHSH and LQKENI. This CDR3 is CASSPTRRSTEAFF. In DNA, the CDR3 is TGTGCCAGCTCACCTACGAGGAGGTCCACTGAAGCTTTCTTT.

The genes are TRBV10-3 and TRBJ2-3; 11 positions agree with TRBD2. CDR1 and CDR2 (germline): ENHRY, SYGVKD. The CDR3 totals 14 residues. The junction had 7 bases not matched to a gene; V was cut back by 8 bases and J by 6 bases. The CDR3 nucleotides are TGTGCCATCGAAAGCCCTAGCGGGGGGGATACGCAGTATTTT. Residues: CAIESPSGGDTQYF.

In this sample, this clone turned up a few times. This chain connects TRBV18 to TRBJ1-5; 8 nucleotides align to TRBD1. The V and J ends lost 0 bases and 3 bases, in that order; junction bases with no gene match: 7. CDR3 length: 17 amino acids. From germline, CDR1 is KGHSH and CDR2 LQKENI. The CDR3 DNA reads TGTGCCAGCTCACCACCCGCGAGACAGGGGATCAATCAGCCCCAGCATTTT. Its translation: CASSPPARQGINQPQHF.

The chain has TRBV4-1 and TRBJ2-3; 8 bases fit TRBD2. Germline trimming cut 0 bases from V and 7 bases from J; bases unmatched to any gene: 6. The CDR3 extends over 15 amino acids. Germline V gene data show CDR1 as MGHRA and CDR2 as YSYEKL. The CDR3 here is CASSQEAAGVNTQYF. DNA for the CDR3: TGCGCCAGCAGCCAAGAGGCAGCGGGAGTGAATACGCAGTATTTT.

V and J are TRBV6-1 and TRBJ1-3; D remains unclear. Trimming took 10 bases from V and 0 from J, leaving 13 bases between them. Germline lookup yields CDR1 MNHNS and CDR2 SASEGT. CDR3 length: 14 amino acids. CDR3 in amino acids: CATRTFSSGNTIYF. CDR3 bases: TGTGCCACTCGTACCTTCTCCTCTGGAAACACCATATATTTT.

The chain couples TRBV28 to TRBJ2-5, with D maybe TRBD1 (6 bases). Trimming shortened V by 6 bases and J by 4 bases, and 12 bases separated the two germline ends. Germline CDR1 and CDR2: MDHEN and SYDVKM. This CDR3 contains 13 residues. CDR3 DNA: TGTGCCAGCAGACAGGACAGCCCAGAGACCCAGTACTTC. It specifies CASRQDSPETQYF.

CDR3 region: CASSSTSRGLLSYEQYF. The CDR3 coding sequence is TGTGCCAGCAGCTCAACCTCAAGGGGGCTATTGAGCTACGAGCAGTACTTC. V usage is TRBV7-9 and J usage is TRBJ2-7; 7 nucleotides line up with TRBD1. Germline CDR1 is SEHNR and CDR2 is FQNEAQ (reference sequence). CDR3 size: 17 residues. V trimming: 4 bases; J trimming: 3 bases; junction bases outside the gene matches: 15.

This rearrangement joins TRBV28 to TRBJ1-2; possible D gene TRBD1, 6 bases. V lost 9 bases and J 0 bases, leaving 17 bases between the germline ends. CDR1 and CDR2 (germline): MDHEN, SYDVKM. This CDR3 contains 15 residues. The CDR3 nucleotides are TGTGCCAGTGGGAGTACAGGGCGCCCTAACTATGGCTACACCTTC. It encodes CASGSTGRPNYGYTF.